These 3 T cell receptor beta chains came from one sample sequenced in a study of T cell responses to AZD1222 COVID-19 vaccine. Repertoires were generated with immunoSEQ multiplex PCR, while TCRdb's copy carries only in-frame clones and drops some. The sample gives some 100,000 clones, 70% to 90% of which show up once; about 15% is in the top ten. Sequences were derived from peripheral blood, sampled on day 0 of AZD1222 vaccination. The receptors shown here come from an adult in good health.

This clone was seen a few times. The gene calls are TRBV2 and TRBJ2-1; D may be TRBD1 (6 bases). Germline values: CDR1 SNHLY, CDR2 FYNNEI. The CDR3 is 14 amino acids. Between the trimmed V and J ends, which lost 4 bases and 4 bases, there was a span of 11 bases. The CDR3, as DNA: TGTGCCAGCAGTGGATTAACAGGGTACAATGAGCAGTTCTTC. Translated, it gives CASSGLTGYNEQFF.

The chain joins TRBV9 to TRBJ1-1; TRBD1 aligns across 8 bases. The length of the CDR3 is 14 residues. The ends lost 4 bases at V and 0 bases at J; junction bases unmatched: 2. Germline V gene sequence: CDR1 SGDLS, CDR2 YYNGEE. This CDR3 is CASSRTGLNTEAFF. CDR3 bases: TGTGCCAGCAGCCGGACAGGGTTGAACACTGAAGCTTTCTTT.

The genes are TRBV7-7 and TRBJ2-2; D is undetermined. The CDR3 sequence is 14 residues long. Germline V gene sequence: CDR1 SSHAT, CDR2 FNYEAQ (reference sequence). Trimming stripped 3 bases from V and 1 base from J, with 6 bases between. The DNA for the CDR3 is TGTGCCAGCAGCTTTGGGCGGAACACCGGGGAGCTGTTTTTT. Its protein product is CASSFGRNTGELFF.